A single sample gave rise to the 3 T cell receptor beta chains below, sequenced in a study of CD8 T cells in ankylosing spondylitis. TCRdb called the 5' RACE reads again in MiXCR, with one record for every CDR3 protein. Of some 130,000 distinct CDR3 sequences listed, just under 7.5% were seen once; the top ten hold 12%. The sample consisted of blood, either unsorted or a sorted T cell fraction (not recorded which). The receptors derive from a female donor with ankylosing spondylitis or in good health (not recorded which).

The sample holds many counts of this clonotype. The genes are TRBV28 and TRBJ1-4; D is undetermined. The V gene lost 5 bases and the J gene lost 8 bases, with 12 bases spanning the gap. Germline lookup yields CDR1 MDHEN and CDR2 SYDVKM. The CDR3 contains 13 residues. This CDR3 reads CASSGRAPEKLFF. In DNA form, the CDR3 reads TGTGCCAGCAGTGGCCGTGCCCCAGAAAAACTGTTTTTT.

This clonotype was recorded at least ten times. J is TRBJ1-5 and V is TRBV9; D not resolved. The V gene's germline CDR1 is SGDLS and CDR2 YYNGEE. V was shortened by 4 bases and J by 10 bases, with 15 bases between the two germline ends. The CDR3 is 13 residues long. The CDR3 nucleotides are TGTGCCAGCAGCTCCACGGACGGGTACCCCCAGCATTTT. This encodes CASSSTDGYPQHF.

This clonotype was counted many times. The chain combines TRBV29-1 with TRBJ1-2; D remains unclear. Trimming removed 0 bases at V and 6 bases at J, with 5 bases between. Germline V CDR1 and CDR2: SQVTM, ANQGSEA. The CDR3 length is 11 residues. CDR3 sequence: CSVEDLDGYTF. The CDR3 DNA sequence: TGCAGCGTTGAAGATCTTGATGGCTACACCTTC.